This record covers a single T cell receptor beta chain. No antigen is known for it. There are no base qualities to consult, and no much larger clone falls within one base. These data originate in a study of shared clonotypes between healthy human individuals (dated by TCRdb to 2020 to 2021). Context from the whole study: The cohort comprised a couple of women and a few men aged 18 to 49 years. The study deeply sequenced blood TCR repertoires of several healthy adults to estimate repertoire size and the extent of clonotype sharing between individuals. Per donor, leukapheresis produced somewhere between about 0.94 and 9.5 billion PBMCs. Different laboratories and diverse techniques were used to prepare libraries and sequence TCR repertoires, to increase sequencing depth and limit assay-specific biases. The paper's findings and limits, for the study overall: Because the study included a small number of donors, the genetic and exposure-history diversity represented was limited. Sampling was restricted to blood, and TCR repertoires in tissues likely differ from the TCR repertoires found in blood. Pairwise subsampling indicated that sequencing depth was expected to affect the degree of clonotype sharing among donors.

The donors were healthy, HIV-negative adults who had no recently reported acute infections or vaccinations. Only Caucasian adults living in Nashville, Tennessee, USA were represented among the donors. For unsorted samples, some 100 million PBMCs were counted and genomic DNA was extracted with the QIAamp DNA Blood Mini kit. After blood collection by leukapheresis, PBMCs were isolated using Ficoll-Histopaque density gradient centrifugation and then cryopreserved in the vapor phase of liquid nitrogen. TCR CDR3 regions were amplified from genomic DNA by multiplex PCR using the deep immunoSEQ assay. Extracted genomic DNA from each cell subset was spread evenly across all wells of several immunoSEQ 96-well plates, with each plate serving as a replicate. For unsorted PBMC, 250 to 300 ng genomic DNA, equal to tens of thousands of T cell genomes, was loaded into each replicate PCR. Ten immunoSEQ deep assay plates were used to sequence the unsorted PBMC genomic DNA. Purified libraries were quantified with a Qubit 3.0 fluorometer, sized on a Bioanalyzer 2100, and re-quantified with the KAPA Library Quantification kit. Every immunoSEQ 96-well plate was sequenced on a separate single-read 150-cycle Illumina NextSeq 550 flow cell. Processing in the source paper ran as follows. Because the immunoSEQ output included only junctional sequences and no quality scores, the filtering could not be the same as the filtering used for full-length reads. Sequences were annotated with PyIR, a Python wrapper for IgBLAST v1.9, using IMGT germline references to assign V/J genes and CDR3. Reads were removed for weak V/J assignments (E-value above 1e-6), missing CDR3, stop codons, out-of-frame junctions, or ambiguous translated residues. A V3J clonotype was defined by an identical inferred V gene, J gene, and CDR3 amino acid sequence. To compute the percentage overlap between repertoires, the number of shared unique clonotypes was divided by the size of the smaller repertoire. Richness of each repertoire was evaluated using RTK rarefaction, the Chao1 estimator, and Recon v2.1 estimates of unobserved clonotypes. Drawn from immuneACCESS, this table holds only the in-frame rearrangements with V and J called that TCRdb kept. Clones are partly lost; checked studies trace under half to an unresolved V gene and leave the rest unexplained. D and trimming come from the DNA, and the V and J calls and clone size come from that table. The sample has around 510,000 clones on record, just over 75% of them singletons. 12% of the sample is in the top ten clones.

This receptor was obtained from a woman between 40 and 50 years old in good health. Some clones in this sample may be carry-over from other donors' samples. The material sequenced was PBMCs.

The CDR3 has the sequence CASSQAGTGGDEQYF. Here is the DNA: TGTGCCAGCTCACAAGCCGGGACAGGGGGCGACGAGCAGTACTTC. Rearrangement joined TRBV18 to TRBJ2-7; 12 of the junction bases match TRBD1. Here V drops 4 bases and J drops 5 bases, and the junction holds 6 bases not matched to any gene. The germline V gene specifies KGHSH as CDR1 and LQKENI as CDR2. The cysteine opens and the phenylalanine closes a CDR3 of 15 amino acids. Only the CDR3 region is kept as DNA, spanning 45 bases read in frame from base 1.